A single sample gave rise to the 6 T cell receptor beta chains below, sequenced in a study of shared clonotypes between healthy human individuals. Only in-frame clones appear in the TCRdb table, and some are missing; sequencing was by immunoSEQ multiplex PCR. The table has 2 million to 3 million clones, over 85% seen once; the top ten hold 0.36%. Material: naive CD4+ T cells from PBMCs. Subset noted: CD45RA+ positively selected. The source is a man aged 18 to 29 in good health. Some clones in this sample may be carry-over from other donors' samples.

The rearrangement links TRBV27 to TRBJ2-7; D is perhaps TRBD2 (6 bases). Germline CDR1 reads MNHEY; CDR2 reads SMNVEV (reference sequence). The CDR3 extends over 16 amino acids. V shed 2 bases and J shed 7 bases, with 21 bases lying between them. CDR3 coding DNA: TGTGCCAGCAGTTTACGAGCGGGCGGACGACTAGAGGAGCAGTACTTC. It translates to CASSLRAGGRLEEQYF.

With respect to this clone: Within the sample, other DNA sequences also encode this same CDR3. The chain joins TRBV30 to TRBJ2-5, with TRBD2 matching over 7 bases. CDR3 length equals 13 residues. Trimming removed 2 bases from V and 4 bases from J; junction bases left unmatched: 4. The V gene's germline CDR1 is GTSNPN and CDR2 SVGIG (reference sequence). The CDR3 DNA follows: TGTGCCTGGAGTCCTGGACTAGGAGAGACCCAGTACTTC. It translates to CAWSPGLGETQYF.

This chain joins TRBV2 and TRBJ2-5; TRBD1 aligns across 7 bases. The CDR3 is 14 amino acids. The V and J ends lost 6 bases and 5 bases, in that order; junction bases with no gene match: 9. The germline V gene has CDR1 SNHLY and CDR2 FYNNEI. The CDR3 is CASSETGSHETQYF. The CDR3 DNA is TGTGCCAGCAGCGAGACAGGGTCGCACGAGACCCAGTACTTC.

This chain connects TRBV4-1 to TRBJ1-5; TRBD1 is a possible D gene (5 bases). CDR1 is MGHRA and CDR2 is YSYEKL in the germline V gene. V was trimmed by 0 bases and J by 6 bases, leaving 15 bases between them. The CDR3 sequence is 16 residues long. The CDR3 region is CASSQDKRQGGQPQHF. For the CDR3, the DNA is TGCGCCAGCAGCCAAGATAAGAGGCAGGGCGGTCAGCCCCAGCATTTT.

V and J are TRBV5-4 and TRBJ2-7; D is ambiguous. V shed 1 base and J shed 6 bases, with 11 bases lying between them. Per the germline V gene, CDR1 is SGHNT and CDR2 is YYREEE (reference sequence). The CDR3 spans 13 residues. The DNA of the CDR3 is TGTGCCAGCAGCTTGTTTCCTGCTCCCGAGCAGTACTTC. Translating gives CASSLFPAPEQYF.

On this clone: The same CDR3 arises from other DNA sequences in this sample as well. The V call is TRBV5-1, the J call TRBJ2-1; tentative D call: TRBD1 (5 bases). The ends were cut back, 3 bases at V and 5 bases at J, with 12 bases in the middle. CDR3 length: 14 amino acids. Germline V lookup: CDR1 SGHRS, CDR2 YFSETQ. The CDR3 reads CASSWGPPNNEQFF. The CDR3 DNA sequence: TGCGCCAGCAGCTGGGGCCCCCCGAACAATGAGCAGTTCTTC.